The clone carrying this TCR beta chain was observed a handful of times. The antigen remains unidentified. This sample is drawn from a study of early stage breast cancer tumors. Study background: Each sample averaged roughly 9.6-fold read coverage.

Study outcomes and limitations: Blood repertoires resembled normal breast more than tumor. Most shared enriched TCRB sequences were commonly generated ones. Compared with adjacent normal breast, tumors showed around 2.5-fold denser, more clonal T cells.

Trimming took 9 bases from V and 3 from J, leaving 14 bases between them. The CDR3 runs 13 residues. CDR1 is MNHNS, CDR2 SASEGT, per germline. Clones were sequenced by immunoSEQ multiplex PCR, and TCRdb holds only the in-frame ones, with some missing. The table shows about 72,000 clones, with approximately 79% occurring only once. Sample: blood. The origin of this receptor is a person in their sixties or seventies with breast cancer. The chain couples TRBV6-1 to TRBJ1-1; D gene unclear. CDR3 DNA: TGTGCCAGTTCGCGGGTGTGGGACACTGAAGCTTTCTTT. This codes for CASSRVWDTEAFF.